The clone carrying this T cell receptor (beta chain) was found a few times. This sample is drawn from a study of naive and memory T cell subsets. The CDR3 consists of 13 residues. The germline V gene encodes CDR1 LNHDA and CDR2 SQIVND (reference sequence). The SP2 primer and nested alpha and beta constant region primers amplified ligated cDNA in four rounds. For blood and skin samples, reverse transcription used TCR alpha and beta constant primers. TCRdb re-called the 5' RACE reads through MiXCR, storing one row per CDR3 protein. The sample lists roughly 48,000 distinct CDR3 sequences; around 4.7% were seen once. An oligonucleotide containing a UMI was ligated to the 3' end of TCR cDNA.

The TCR was taken from a female donor in good health. This sequence joins TRBV19 and TRBJ2-3, with D tentatively TRBD2 (6 bases). Here the CDR3 reads CATTGRGLNTQYF. In DNA, the CDR3 is TGTGCTACAACCGGTCGGGGGTTGAATACGCAGTATTTT.